A selection of T cell receptor beta chains follows, all from one sample in a study of cytomegalovirus exposure and HLA in healthy donors. Data came from immunoSEQ multiplex PCR; TCRdb stores just in-frame clones and leaves some out. The profile shows 150,000 or so clones, approximately 83% of them singletons. The sequencing input was PBMCs. These receptors were taken from a man between 18 and 29 years old in good health and CMV-seropositive. Each CDR3 is given with its conserved first and last residue. Each record gives: V gene, D gene, J gene, clone size, CDR3 protein, CDR3 DNA. D genes are given only for firm matches. Clone size appears in some rows only: once, few, many, or a class for an expanded clone.

v_gene: TRBV6-5
d_gene: -
j_gene: TRBJ2-3
abundance: -
CDR3aa: CASSFGTDTQYF
CDR3nt: TGTGCCAGCAGTTTCGGCACAGATACGCAGTATTTT

v_gene: TRBV5-1
d_gene: -
j_gene: TRBJ2-7
abundance: -
CDR3aa: CASSLDKGGTPYEQYF
CDR3nt: TGCGCCAGCAGCTTGGATAAGGGGGGGACCCCCTACGAGCAGTACTTC

v_gene: TRBV23-1
d_gene: -
j_gene: TRBJ2-7
abundance: -
CDR3aa: CASSQSDSTYEQYF
CDR3nt: TGCGCCAGCAGTCAATCCGACAGTACCTACGAGCAGTACTTC

v_gene: TRBV2
d_gene: TRBD2
j_gene: TRBJ2-5
abundance: -
CDR3aa: CASNWGLAGRYQETQYF
CDR3nt: TGTGCCAGTAACTGGGGACTAGCGGGGAGATACCAAGAGACCCAGTACTTC

v_gene: TRBV10-3
d_gene: TRBD2
j_gene: TRBJ2-5
abundance: -
CDR3aa: CAIGGGRGSAETQYF
CDR3nt: TGTGCCATCGGCGGGGGGCGGGGGTCAGCGGAGACCCAGTACTTC

v_gene: TRBV5-1
d_gene: TRBD1
j_gene: TRBJ2-7
abundance: -
CDR3aa: CASSAQGAPYEQYF
CDR3nt: TGCGCCAGCAGCGCACAGGGGGCCCCCTACGAGCAGTACTTC

v_gene: TRBV5-1
d_gene: TRBD2
j_gene: TRBJ2-3
abundance: once
CDR3aa: CASSLGLAGGPIGTDTQYF
CDR3nt: TGCGCCAGCAGCTTGGGACTAGCGGGGGGGCCGATCGGCACAGATACGCAGTATTTT

v_gene: TRBV9
d_gene: TRBD2
j_gene: TRBJ2-1
abundance: -
CDR3aa: CASSVGASGGTNEQFF
CDR3nt: TGTGCCAGCAGCGTAGGGGCTAGCGGGGGAACCAATGAGCAGTTCTTC

v_gene: TRBV5-6
d_gene: -
j_gene: TRBJ2-3
abundance: -
CDR3aa: CASSLDSFTDTQYF
CDR3nt: TGTGCCAGCAGTCTGGACAGCTTTACAGATACGCAGTATTTT

v_gene: TRBV20-1
d_gene: TRBD1
j_gene: TRBJ2-1
abundance: -
CDR3aa: CSADRVNEQFF
CDR3nt: TGCAGTGCCGACAGGGTAAATGAGCAGTTCTTC

v_gene: TRBV7-9
d_gene: -
j_gene: TRBJ1-3
abundance: -
CDR3aa: CASSFFRSSGNTIYF
CDR3nt: TGTGCCAGCAGCTTCTTTAGGAGCTCTGGAAACACCATATATTTT

v_gene: TRBV5-6
d_gene: -
j_gene: TRBJ2-1
abundance: -
CDR3aa: CASSLVTRGYNEQFF
CDR3nt: TGTGCCAGCAGCTTGGTAACTCGGGGCTACAATGAGCAGTTCTTC

v_gene: TRBV29-1
d_gene: -
j_gene: TRBJ2-7
abundance: -
CDR3aa: CSVESQGPYEQYF
CDR3nt: TGCAGCGTTGAAAGCCAGGGTCCCTACGAGCAGTACTTC

v_gene: TRBV5-1
d_gene: -
j_gene: TRBJ1-2
abundance: once
CDR3aa: CASSPTGEANYGYTF
CDR3nt: TGCGCCAGCAGCCCGACTGGGGAGGCTAACTATGGCTACACCTTC

v_gene: TRBV30
d_gene: -
j_gene: TRBJ1-2
abundance: -
CDR3aa: CAGNRAPYGYTF
CDR3nt: TGTGCCGGAAACAGGGCCCCCTATGGCTACACCTTC

v_gene: TRBV7-6
d_gene: -
j_gene: TRBJ2-7
abundance: -
CDR3aa: CASSLGGYQGEQYF
CDR3nt: TGTGCCAGCAGCTTAGGGGGCTACCAGGGCGAGCAGTACTTC

v_gene: TRBV4-1
d_gene: TRBD2
j_gene: TRBJ2-1
abundance: once
CDR3aa: CASSQGRILAGGIWEQFF
CDR3nt: TGCGCCAGCAGCCAAGGCCGAATTCTAGCGGGGGGGATTTGGGAGCAGTTCTTC

v_gene: TRBV7-9
d_gene: -
j_gene: TRBJ2-7
abundance: -
CDR3aa: CASRRQSYEQYF
CDR3nt: TGTGCCAGCAGGCGACAGAGTTACGAGCAGTACTTC

v_gene: TRBV7-6
d_gene: TRBD1
j_gene: TRBJ2-6
abundance: -
CDR3aa: CASSQGPRTGSGANVLTF
CDR3nt: TGTGCCAGCAGCCAAGGCCCGAGGACAGGGTCTGGGGCCAACGTCCTGACTTTC

v_gene: TRBV14
d_gene: TRBD2
j_gene: TRBJ2-5
abundance: -
CDR3aa: CASSKRLAGGKETQYF
CDR3nt: TGTGCCAGCAGCAAACGGCTAGCGGGGGGAAAAGAGACCCAGTACTTC

v_gene: TRBV7-2
d_gene: TRBD2
j_gene: TRBJ2-7
abundance: -
CDR3aa: CASSLAGGGYEQYF
CDR3nt: TGTGCCAGCAGCTTAGCGGGGGGGGGATACGAGCAGTACTTC

v_gene: TRBV7-2
d_gene: -
j_gene: TRBJ2-7
abundance: -
CDR3aa: CASSLRLGQGYEQYF
CDR3nt: TGTGCCAGCAGCTTAAGGTTGGGGCAGGGGTACGAGCAGTACTTC

v_gene: TRBV18
d_gene: -
j_gene: TRBJ2-7
abundance: -
CDR3aa: CASSRTSQAYEQYF
CDR3nt: TGTGCCAGCTCACGCACGTCCCAGGCCTACGAGCAGTACTTC